One and the same sample provided the 4 T cell receptor beta chains below, sequenced in a study of shared clonotypes between healthy human individuals. Libraries were prepared by immunoSEQ multiplex PCR; TCRdb keeps only in-frame clonotypes and omits some of them. The data hold some 980,000 clones, with approximately 80% observed a single time. The sequenced sample consisted of memory CD4+ T cells sorted from blood. As to subset: CD45RA-negative fraction. These receptor sequences come from a man aged 18 to 29 in good health.

The chain uses TRBV6-4 and TRBJ1-6; TRBD1 agrees at 10 bases. The CDR3 consists of 13 residues. The ends lost 7 bases at V and 10 bases at J; junction bases unmatched: 4. The germline CDR1 and CDR2 sequences are MRHNA and SNTAGT. CDR3 coding DNA: TGTGCCAGCACATGGACAGGGGGATCACCCCTCCACTTT. It is translated as CASTWTGGSPLHF.

This clone has just one count. The chain combines TRBV11-2 with TRBJ1-2; 7 bases match TRBD1. Germline V lookup: CDR1 SGHAT, CDR2 FQNNGV. Trimming cost V 3 bases and J 2 bases; bases outside gene matches: 6. CDR3 length equals 15 residues. The CDR3 region has the DNA TGTGCCAGCAGCTTTACAGGGGAGGAGAACTATGGCTACACCTTC. Its protein is CASSFTGEENYGYTF.

This chain connects TRBV19 to TRBJ2-3; D unclear. The germline CDR1 and CDR2 sequences are LNHDA and SQIVND (reference sequence). V dropped 1 base and J dropped 4 bases, with 18 bases sitting between them. CDR3 length equals 17 residues. CDR3 nucleotide sequence: TGTGCCAGTAGTATAGGAGCTAATAGCTGGGCGGCAGATACGCAGTATTTT. As protein: CASSIGANSWAADTQYF. Combining the CDR3 with reference TRBV19 and TRBJ2-3 gives the whole variable domain DGGITQSPKYLFRKEGQNVTLSCEQNLNHDAMYWYRQDPGQGLRLIYYSQIVNDFQKGDIAEGYSVSREKKESFPLTVTSAQKNPTAFYLCASSIGANSWAADTQYFGPGTRLTVL.

The table lists this clone with a count of one. In nucleotides, the CDR3 is TGTGCCAGCAGTTTACTCGCCGACCCAAACTATGGCTACACCTTC. Protein: CASSLLADPNYGYTF. V gene TRBV28 combines with J gene TRBJ1-2; D remains unclear. V was trimmed by 2 bases and J by 2 bases, leaving 12 bases between them. Germline CDR1 and CDR2: MDHEN and SYDVKM. This CDR3 region has 15 residues.